One TCR beta chain is described in this entry. The sample belongs to a study of blood T cell repertoires in COVID-19. Some clones are missing from TCRdb's copy, which holds only in-frame ones; the method was immunoSEQ multiplex PCR. The sample yields approximately 390,000 clones, about 87% seen once. Trimming removed 3 bases at V and 6 bases at J, with 17 bases between. The CDR3 has 15 amino acids. Germline V gene data show CDR1 as KGHSH and CDR2 as LQKENI. V and J are TRBV18 and TRBJ1-1; D is possibly TRBD1 (6 bases). This sequence was found in a woman aged 50 to 60 who had recovered from COVID-19. Input material: PBMCs or T cells enriched from blood (not recorded which). For the CDR3, the DNA is TGTGCCAGCTCACCCAGTTTTGACAGGTTCGCTGAAGCTTTCTTT. It yields the protein CASSPSFDRFAEAFF.